This TCR beta chain was captured in a study of blood T cell repertoires in COVID-19. Study-wide background: Italy, Spain and the United States were the sources of the convalescent and acute COVID-19 samples. The analysed material was cDNA or gDNA that came from T cells, B-cell-depleted T cells, or PBMCs.

TCRdb's table, derived via immunoSEQ multiplex PCR, lists solely in-frame clones and lacks some. Of approximately 130,000 clones detected, about 88% appear once; the ten largest clones hold less than 2%. Trimming cost V 3 bases and J 4 bases, with 12 bases left between them. This CDR3 spans 13 amino acids. CDR1 and CDR2 (germline): SQVTM, ANQGSEA. This sequence was found in a human donor in a cohort sampled during active COVID-19. The V and J genes are TRBV29-1 and TRBJ1-2, with a possible D match to TRBD1 (5 bases). The specimen was peripheral blood. The CDR3 coding sequence is TGCAGCGTTGAGGGGCCTGGCCCCTATGGCTACACCTTC. Residues: CSVEGPGPYGYTF.